The 12 T cell receptor beta chains below all came from one sample that was sequenced in a study of control samples from healthy donors and cancer patients. Sequencing was performed with immunoSEQ multiplex PCR; in TCRdb, only in-frame clones are kept and a portion is missing. The data contain some 110,000 clones, over 75% of them singletons. Material: PBMCs. These receptors were taken from a woman between 50 and 59 years old with colorectal cancer.

This chain uses TRBV2 with TRBJ2-3; D perhaps matches TRBD1 (6 bases). The CDR3 has 11 amino acids. The V end lost 6 bases, the J end lost 8 bases, and 9 bases lay between the germline ends. Germline V gene lookup returns CDR1 SNHLY and CDR2 FYNNEI. The chain's CDR3 is CASRRQVTQYF. CDR3 sequence (DNA): TGTGCCAGCAGGAGACAGGTTACGCAGTATTTT.

This chain connects TRBV6-1 to TRBJ2-5, with D maybe TRBD2 (6 bases). This CDR3 has 15 residues. Germline V CDR1 and CDR2: MNHNS, SASEGT. Trimming cost V 7 bases and J 5 bases, with 20 bases left between them. The CDR3 loop reads CASTPGLPLGETQYF. Written as DNA, the CDR3 is TGTGCCAGCACTCCGGGACTCCCCCTTGGGGAGACCCAGTACTTC.

The V call is TRBV29-1, the J call TRBJ2-7; 8 bases are shared with TRBD2. CDR1 SQVTM and CDR2 ANQGSEA come from the germline V gene. V lost 5 bases to trimming and J lost 2 bases; unmatched junction nucleotides: 5. CDR3 size: 13 residues. Here the CDR3 DNA reads TGCAGCGTTCGCACTAGCGGAGCCTACGAGCAGTACTTC. This gives the protein CSVRTSGAYEQYF.

Turning to this clone: Other nucleotide sequences from this sample produce the same CDR3. The chain uses TRBV18 and TRBJ1-1, with D hard to call. The germline CDR1 and CDR2 sequences are KGHSH and LQKENI. Trimming removed 3 bases at V and 3 bases at J, with 8 bases between. The CDR3 runs 13 residues. CDR3 DNA sequence: TGTGCCAGCTCACCGCTCCAGGACACTGAAGCTTTCTTT. Amino acids: CASSPLQDTEAFF.

The gene calls are TRBV28 and TRBJ1-2; D gene ambiguous. This CDR3 is built from 14 residues. V was pared by 3 bases and J by 5 bases, with 13 bases between. CDR1 is MDHEN and CDR2 is SYDVKM in the germline V gene. The CDR3 region has the DNA TGTGCCAGCAGTTTGAGTGGGTCGAAGTATGGCTACACCTTC. Its protein is CASSLSGSKYGYTF.

The chain is built from TRBV21-1 and TRBJ1-5. TRBV21-1 is a recognized pseudogene. CDR3 size: 18 residues. CDR3 protein: CASSKGADPSNSNQPQHF. The CDR3 coding sequence is TGTGCCAGCAGCAAAGGAGCCGACCCCAGCAATAGCAATCAGCCCCAGCATTTT.

This clone was observed a single time. The rearrangement uses TRBV29-1 and TRBJ1-1; no reliable D call. The germline V and J ends were trimmed by 7 bases and 9 bases, with 18 bases remaining between them. Germline V lookup: CDR1 SQVTM, CDR2 ANQGSEA. The CDR3 contains 12 residues. CDR3 sequence: CSAGGTDQKAFF. DNA for the CDR3: TGCAGCGCAGGCGGTACGGACCAAAAAGCTTTCTTT.

This rearrangement joins TRBV12-3 or TRBV12-4 to TRBJ2-5; weak D call: TRBD1 (7 bases). The CDR3 contains 12 residues. Deletions cut 6 bases from V and 5 bases from J, with 10 bases between. CDR3 residues: CASRAGGETQYF. CDR3 DNA sequence: TGTGCCAGCAGAGCAGGGGGGGAGACCCAGTACTTC.

The rearrangement joins TRBV10-3 to TRBJ1-5; 7 positions match TRBD1. The V gene's germline CDR1 is ENHRY and CDR2 SYGVKD. The CDR3 extends over 16 amino acids. J gave up 5 bases and V 0 bases, and 7 bases lay outside the gene matches. The CDR3 sequence: CAISESATGDDQPQHF. CDR3 nucleotides: TGTGCCATCAGTGAGTCCGCTACAGGGGATGATCAGCCCCAGCATTTT.

The rearrangement links TRBV9 to TRBJ2-2; no firm D call. The CDR3 spans 15 residues. V was cut by 3 bases and J by 7 bases, with 16 bases left in between. Per germline, CDR1 SGDLS and CDR2 YYNGEE. CDR3 sequence (DNA): TGTGCCAGCAGCGCAGATGCACGACCCCACGGGGAGCTGTTTTTT. It specifies CASSADARPHGELFF.

The chain employs TRBV25-1 and TRBJ1-1; TRBD1 aligns across 7 bases. The CDR3 is 13 amino acids. Losses at the gene ends were 0 bases for V and 10 bases for J; bases not matched to a gene: 5. Germline V lookup: CDR1 MGHDK, CDR2 SYGVNS. The CDR3 sequence is CASSEYLTGRAFF. The CDR3 DNA sequence: TGTGCCAGCAGTGAATATCTGACAGGGAGAGCTTTCTTT.

This rearrangement joins TRBV6-6 to TRBJ1-5, with D possibly being TRBD1 (5 bases). V lost 0 bases to trimming and J lost 0 bases, with 9 bases between them. From germline, CDR1 is MNHNY and CDR2 SVGAGI (reference sequence). The CDR3 totals 16 residues. Here the CDR3 reads CASSYSLGDSNQPQHF. CDR3 sequence (DNA): TGTGCCAGCAGTTACTCCCTGGGGGATAGCAATCAGCCCCAGCATTTT.